A single sample gave rise to the 15 T cell receptor beta chains below, sequenced in a study of T cells in Graves' hyperthyroidism and ophthalmopathy. Using RNA transcripts as the source, TCR beta CDR3 regions were amplified. The HTBI primer set was used in a first-round RT-PCR of the TCR CDR3. TCRdb analysed the multiplex PCR reads with MiXCR anew, one entry per CDR3 protein. The sample yields 750,000 to 950,000 distinct CDR3 sequences, over 35% seen once. The sequenced sample consisted of blood. These receptors came from a man aged 18 to 29 with Graves' hyperthyroidism.

A note on this clonotype: A much bigger clone sits one base away, suggesting this may be a read error. The V and J genes are TRBV7-9 and TRBJ2-5; possible D gene TRBD1, 5 bases. CDR3 length: 15 amino acids. Germline loops: CDR1 SEHNR, CDR2 FQNEAQ (reference sequence). The CDR3 region is CASGLELGREETQYF. The CDR3 bases are TGTGCCAGCGGCTTAGAGCTGGGCAGGGAAGAGACCCAGTACTTC.

This clonotype was detected ten times or more. The gene calls are TRBV25-1 and TRBJ2-6; maybe TRBD1 (6 bases). Germline V lookup: CDR1 MGHDK, CDR2 SYGVNS. The V end lost 4 bases, the J end lost 4 bases, and 11 bases lay between the germline ends. This CDR3 has 15 amino acids. The CDR3 DNA reads as TGTGCCAGCAGTGCTCCGGGACACGGGGCCAACGTCCTGACTTTC. Translation: CASSAPGHGANVLTF.

On this clonotype itself: One end of the junction fails to match germline, which may point to a read error. This chain joins TRBV7-9 and TRBJ2-6; D perhaps matches TRBD2 (6 bases). Germline V gene data show CDR1 as SEHNR and CDR2 as FQNEAQ (reference sequence). The CDR3 is 14 amino acids. CDR3 amino acids: CASGGASGANVLTF. In DNA form, the CDR3 reads TGCGCCAGCGGAGGGGCCTCTGGGGCCAACGTCCTGACTTTC.

V gene TRBV6-1 combines with J gene TRBJ1-1, with TRBD1 matching over 7 bases. Germline assignment: CDR1 MNHNS and CDR2 SASEGT. V lost 7 bases and J lost 5; bases outside the gene matches: 13. This CDR3 contains 15 residues. The CDR3 reads CASILTGEGLTEAFF. CDR3 DNA sequence: TGTGCCAGCATCCTCACAGGGGAGGGGTTGACTGAAGCTTTCTTT.

This clonotype occurred many times. The chain links TRBV7-9 to TRBJ1-1; perhaps TRBD1 as D (6 bases). CDR3 length: 14 amino acids. CDR1 and CDR2 (germline): SEHNR, FQNEAQ (reference sequence). With 7 bases removed from V and 4 bases from J, the gap between germline ends came to 16 bases. CDR3 amino acids: CASIGRGPGTEAFF. CDR3 nucleotides: TGTGCCAGCATTGGGCGGGGGCCCGGCACTGAAGCTTTCTTT.

This clonotype was counted many times. This rearrangement joins TRBV7-3 to TRBJ1-1; D might be TRBD1 (6 bases). V was clipped by 6 bases and J by 6 bases, with 14 bases between them. From germline, CDR1 is SGHTA and CDR2 FQGTGA. The CDR3 extends over 13 amino acids. CDR3: CASRPEQGSEAFF. The CDR3, as DNA: TGTGCCAGCAGACCAGAACAGGGCTCTGAAGCTTTCTTT.

Of note for this clonotype: A much more abundant neighbour one base away suggests this may be a read error. CDR3 nucleotide sequence: TGCGCCAGCAGCTGGATGGGCGGCAACGAGCAGTACTTC. It codes for CASSWMGGNEQYF. The gene calls are TRBV5-1 and TRBJ2-7, with D uncertain. CDR3 length: 13 residues. The germline V gene encodes CDR1 SGHRS and CDR2 YFSETQ. Trimming cost V 3 bases and J 5 bases, with 12 bases left between them.

This chain links TRBV20-1 with TRBJ1-6; 9 bases match TRBD1. The germline V gene has CDR1 DFQATT and CDR2 SNEGSKA (reference sequence). With 4 bases clipped from V and 5 bases from J, the junction kept 9 bases outside the gene matches. CDR3 length: 16 residues. This chain's CDR3 is CSAIPGTGPDNSPLHF. In DNA, the CDR3 is TGCAGTGCTATCCCCGGGACAGGGCCCGATAATTCACCCCTCCACTTT.

The rearrangement links TRBV9 to TRBJ1-1; TRBD1 matches 12 bases. The CDR3 totals 15 residues. J lost 5 bases, V lost 4 bases, and 6 bases had no gene match. Germline V gene lookup returns CDR1 SGDLS and CDR2 YYNGEE. The CDR3 DNA is TGTGCCAGCAGCTCCGGGACAGGGGGCCCTACTGAAGCTTTCTTT. It encodes CASSSGTGGPTEAFF.

This clonotype was counted between two and nine times. The chain links TRBV10-3 to TRBJ1-3; the match to TRBD1 covers 7 bases. CDR3 length: 18 amino acids. J gave up 4 bases and V 6 bases, and 18 bases lay outside the gene matches. The V gene's germline CDR1 is ENHRY and CDR2 SYGVKD. CDR3 bases: TGTGCCATCAGCCCTTCTGCCCCCGAACAGGGGCAAGGAAACACCATATATTTT. Translating gives CAISPSAPEQGQGNTIYF.

The chain recombines TRBV19 with TRBJ1-4; D is ambiguous. V lost 4 bases, J lost 15 bases, and 9 bases lay in between. The V gene's germline CDR1 is LNHDA and CDR2 SQIVND (reference sequence). The CDR3 consists of 10 residues. The CDR3 coding sequence is TGTGCCAGTAGTAGTGGCAGATTGTTTTTT. Its translation is CASSSGRLFF.

In its sample, this clonotype was seen many times. V gene TRBV24-1 combines with J gene TRBJ2-5; the D gene is possibly TRBD2 (6 bases). Germline values: CDR1 KGHDR, CDR2 SFDVKD. The V gene lost 5 bases and the J gene lost 5 bases, with 14 bases spanning the gap. The CDR3 length is 14 residues. The CDR3 here is CATSGGTVWETQYF. CDR3 sequence (DNA): TGTGCCACCAGTGGGGGGACTGTCTGGGAGACCCAGTACTTC.

This clonotype has a count of ten or more. The V call is TRBV7-8, the J call TRBJ1-1; D gene uncertain. The CDR3 spans 13 residues. Germline assignment: CDR1 SGHVS and CDR2 FQNEAQ. V lost 5 bases to trimming and J lost 3 bases, with 10 bases between them. CDR3 nucleotides: TGTGCCAGCAGCCACATGAGGTACACTGAAGCTTTCTTT. Translation: CASSHMRYTEAFF.

About this clonotype: Sequence at one end of the junction differs from germline and may be a read error. This chain links TRBV5-1 with TRBJ1-1; 9 bases map to TRBD1. Germline V lookup: CDR1 SGHRS, CDR2 YFSETQ. The CDR3 spans 15 residues. The CDR3 sequence is CASSLQGAGDTKAFF. CDR3 nucleotide sequence: TGCGCCAGCAGCTTACAGGGGGCAGGGGACACTAAAGCTTTCTTT.

This clonotype appeared many times. The V call is TRBV2, the J call TRBJ2-7, with D tentatively TRBD1 (6 bases). Trimming cost V 11 bases and J 0 bases, with 17 bases left between them. Germline loops: CDR1 SNHLY, CDR2 FYNNEI. The CDR3 contains 14 residues. The CDR3 DNA sequence: TGTGCCTCCCGATTCCAGGGGAGCTCCTACGAGCAGTACTTC. It yields the protein CASRFQGSSYEQYF. Filled out from reference TRBV2 and TRBJ2-7, the complete variable domain reads EPEVTQTPSHQVTQMGQEVILRCVPISNHLYFYWYRQILGQKVEFLVSFYNNEISEKSEIFDDQFSVERPDGSNFTLKIRSTKLEDSAMYFCASRFQGSSYEQYFGPGTRLTVT.